This is a list of T cell receptor beta chains from one sample in a study of cytomegalovirus exposure and HLA in healthy donors. The method was immunoSEQ multiplex PCR; TCRdb's version includes in-frame clones alone and lacks a portion of them. The sample shows 82,000 or so clones, over 85% of them seen only once. Sequenced: PBMCs. All receptors derive from a woman between 18 and 29 years old in good health and CMV-seronegative. CDR3s include the opening cysteine and the closing phenylalanine or tryptophan. The D gene is left open where the match is weak. The listing skips clone size in some rows; elsewhere it reads once, few, many or a size class.

>TRBJ2-7|TRBV7-8|NA|TRBD1
CASSGLAAGGLEQYF
TGTGCCAGCAGCGGCCTTGCGGCAGGGGGCCTCGAGCAGTACTTC
>TRBJ2-7|TRBV5-5|NA|NA
CASSLGGAGLSYEQYF
TGTGCCAGCAGCTTGGGGGGCGCGGGGCTTTCCTACGAGCAGTACTTC
>TRBJ2-2|TRBV18|NA|NA
CASSLTRGYDGELFF
TGTGCCAGCTCATTAACCAGGGGATATGACGGGGAGCTGTTTTTT
>TRBJ1-6|TRBV27|NA|TRBD1
CASRRDRYNSPLHF
TGTGCCAGCAGACGGGACAGATATAATTCACCCCTCCACTTT
>TRBJ1-5|TRBV2|NA|NA
CASRTDLSGNQPQHF
TGTGCCAGCAGGACCGACTTATCGGGAAATCAGCCCCAGCATTTT
>TRBJ2-7|TRBV27|NA|TRBD1
CASSLRQGDYEQYF
TGTGCCAGCAGTCTCCGACAGGGCGACTACGAGCAGTACTTC
>TRBJ1-5|TRBV5-1|NA|NA
CASSLVPGVDQPQHF
TGCGCCAGCAGCTTGGTGCCAGGGGTGGATCAGCCCCAGCATTTT
>TRBJ1-1|TRBV7-2|NA|TRBD1
CASSWRQGVTFF
TGTGCCAGCAGTTGGAGACAGGGTGTTACTTTCTTT
>TRBJ2-7|TRBV27|NA|NA
CASSFRGLLPYEQYF
TGTGCCAGCAGTTTTAGGGGACTCCTCCCCTACGAGCAGTACTTC
>TRBJ2-2|TRBV4-1|once|NA
CASSQGQGNGELFF
TGCGCCAGCAGCCAAGGACAAGGAAACGGGGAGCTGTTTTTT
>TRBJ1-1|TRBV5-1|NA|NA
CASSSTGRTEAFF
TGCGCCAGCAGCTCGACAGGTAGGACTGAAGCTTTCTTT
>TRBJ2-7|TRBV7-2|NA|TRBD2
CASSPGLAEQYF
TGTGCCAGCAGCCCCGGACTAGCGGAGCAGTACTTC
>TRBJ2-7|TRBV13|NA|TRBD1
CASSPRTGFSYEQYF
TGTGCCAGCAGCCCCAGGACAGGGTTTTCTTACGAGCAGTACTTC
>TRBJ2-7|TRBV7-2|NA|TRBD2
CASSLDRTSGSEQYF
TGTGCCAGCAGCTTAGATCGGACTAGCGGCTCCGAGCAGTACTTC
>TRBJ2-5|TRBV5-6|NA|TRBD2
CASSLGFSGNGETQYF
TGTGCCAGCAGCTTGGGGTTTAGCGGGAATGGAGAGACCCAGTACTTC